The 2 T cell receptor beta chains in this list originate from one sample, sequenced in a study of PD-1 blockade in classical Hodgkin lymphoma. Libraries were prepared by immunoSEQ multiplex PCR; TCRdb keeps only in-frame clonotypes and omits some of them. The sample has 45,000 or so clones, approximately 91% seen once; the top ten hold about 5.3%. Specified time point: newly diagnosed, previously untreated cHL patient sample. Sample: peripheral blood mononuclear cells (PBMCs). Receptors were obtained from a human donor with classical Hodgkin lymphoma.

This clone was picked up one time. V and J are TRBV6-6 and TRBJ2-2; D is ambiguous. This CDR3 has 13 residues. CDR1 and CDR2 from the germline V gene are MNHNY and SVGAGI (reference sequence). V shed 11 bases and J shed 6 bases, with 16 bases lying between them. In DNA, the CDR3 is TGTGCCGGCTCCCGAAGCGATCCCGGGGAGCTGTTTTTT. This sequence encodes CAGSRSDPGELFF.

This clone was counted only a few times. V is TRBV11-2 and J is TRBJ1-4; maybe TRBD1 (6 bases). In germline, CDR1 is SGHAT, CDR2 FQNNGV. The V and J ends lost 3 bases and 5 bases respectively, with 13 bases between them. CDR3 length: 15 residues. This CDR3 is CASSLMGGQNEKLFF. CDR3 coding DNA: TGTGCCAGCAGCTTGATGGGTGGACAGAATGAAAAACTGTTTTTT.